This TCR beta chain was recovered during a study of monozygotic twins with inflammatory bowel disease. Every TCR library used approximately 3,700 ng of total RNA. TCRdb reprocessed the 5' RACE reads and keeps a single row for each CDR3 protein, giving no DNA. The sample data list 200,000 to 250,000 distinct CDR3 sequences. Study-level points and caveats: The results supported no single strong signal or clonotype associated with IBD. Lower sharing of clonotypes with other individuals was seen in IBD patients than in healthy twins. This was most marked in patients showing signs of disease activity. It was observed that concordant and discordant twins did not differ in repertoire similarity, possibly given limited power.

Concerning this clonotype itself: Its antigen remains unknown.

The length of the CDR3 is 12 residues. CDR1 and CDR2 from the germline V gene are DFQATT and SNEGSKA (reference sequence). The receptor was derived from a human donor with ulcerative colitis or Crohn's disease, or a healthy co-twin of an affected twin (not recorded which). Source material: blood. This chain connects TRBV20-1 to TRBJ1-2; TCRdb's D gene call, TRBD1, goes unchecked for lack of DNA. The CDR3 loop reads CSASGGNYGYTF.